This TCR beta chain was documented in a study of T cells in tuberculosis. Germline assignment: CDR1 KGHSY and CDR2 FQNENV. The CDR3 is 18 amino acids. V shed 5 bases and J shed 0 bases, with 19 bases lying between them. Thawed, overnight-rested PBMC were stained with GMM-loaded CD1B tetramer, viability dye and anti-CD3, then sorted. C32 glucose monomycolate from Rhodococcus equi was loaded onto the CD1B tetramers. Each donor contributed some 96,000 sorted tetramer-negative cells. Using immunoSEQ multiplex PCR, the repertoire was profiled, and TCRdb retains in-frame clones only, with some absent. The sample includes 50,000 or so clones, 88% of them seen just once.

The rearrangement uses TRBV16 and TRBJ2-2, with D hard to call. The TCR originated in an adult woman with latent tuberculosis. The sequenced sample was CD1b-GMM tetramer-negative cells sorted from PBMCs. The CDR3 loop is CASSIFRSPRSNTGELFF. In nucleotides, the CDR3 is TGTGCCAGCAGCATCTTTCGATCCCCTCGGTCGAACACCGGGGAGCTGTTTTTT. The full variable domain, with the rest looked up from reference TRBV16 and TRBJ2-2, is GEEVAQTPKHLVRGEGQKAKLYCAPIKGHSYVFWYQQVLKNEFKFLISFQNENVFDETGMPKERFSAKCLPNSPCSLEIQATKLEDSAVYFCASSIFRSPRSNTGELFFGEGSRLTVL.